The next 8 T cell receptor beta chains were all read from a single sample in a study of T cell responses to AZD1222 COVID-19 vaccine. Only in-frame clones appear in the TCRdb table, and some are missing; sequencing was by immunoSEQ multiplex PCR. The sample comprises about 180,000 clones, 85% to 90% of which are singletons, and over 6% rests with the top ten. The sample in question was peripheral blood, obtained on day 0 of AZD1222 vaccination. These receptors all stem from an adult in good health.

This rearrangement joins TRBV9 to TRBJ2-1; D is ambiguous. V lost 3 bases, J lost 4 bases, and 5 bases lay in between. Looked up from germline, CDR1 is SGDLS and CDR2 is YYNGEE. The CDR3 runs 12 residues. The CDR3 reads CASSDEYNEQFF. DNA for the CDR3: TGTGCCAGCAGCGATGAGTACAATGAGCAGTTCTTC.

The V call is TRBV2, the J call TRBJ1-6, with no clear D. V dropped 10 bases and J dropped 5 bases, with 9 bases sitting between them. The CDR3 has 12 residues. Germline assignment: CDR1 SNHLY and CDR2 FYNNEI. CDR3 sequence (DNA): TGTGCCACCCGGTGGCATAATTCACCCCTCCACTTT. Translated: CATRWHNSPLHF.

The chain employs TRBV18 and TRBJ1-5, with D perhaps matching TRBD1 (5 bases). The CDR3 length is 14 residues. From germline, CDR1 is KGHSH and CDR2 LQKENI. V was cut by 4 bases and J by 3 bases, with 10 bases left in between. CDR3: CASSQGIPNQPQHF. CDR3 bases: TGTGCCAGCTCACAGGGGATTCCCAATCAGCCCCAGCATTTT.

The chain carries TRBV28 and TRBJ1-2; possibly TRBD1 for D (5 bases). The CDR3 consists of 18 residues. With 1 base removed from V and 0 bases from J, the gap between germline ends came to 18 bases. Per the germline V gene, CDR1 is MDHEN and CDR2 is SYDVKM. DNA of the CDR3: TGTGCCAGCAGTTTATATAGAGGGGCCGCCACGGCTAACTATGGCTACACCTTC. It translates to CASSLYRGAATANYGYTF.

The chain links TRBV5-1 to TRBJ1-3; 12 bases align to TRBD1. Germline CDR1 and CDR2: SGHRS and YFSETQ. The CDR3 is made up of 16 amino acids. Losses at the gene ends were 4 bases for V and 4 bases for J; bases not matched to a gene: 6. The CDR3 region has the DNA TGCGCCAGCAGCGTCGGGACAGGGGGCGCGGGAAACACCATATATTTT. Its translation: CASSVGTGGAGNTIYF.

This chain links TRBV28 with TRBJ1-5, with no clear D. Trimming shortened V by 3 bases and J by 3 bases, and 9 bases separated the two germline ends. The CDR3 runs 14 residues. CDR1 and CDR2 (germline): MDHEN, SYDVKM. Written as DNA, the CDR3 is TGTGCCAGCAGTTTCCCGGGTGCCAATCAGCCCCAGCATTTT. It codes for CASSFPGANQPQHF.

The chain employs TRBV6-5 and TRBJ1-3, with 10 nucleotides matching TRBD1. From germline, CDR1 is MNHEY and CDR2 SVGAGI. There are 15 residues in the CDR3. V dropped 4 bases and J dropped 7; count of bases not matched to a gene: 7. The DNA for the CDR3 is TGTGCCAGCAGTTCCGGGACAGGGGAAGACAACACCATATATTTT. Residues: CASSSGTGEDNTIYF.

The chain joins TRBV19 to TRBJ2-7; possibly TRBD2 for D (7 bases). Germline CDR1 is LNHDA and CDR2 is SQIVND (reference sequence). The CDR3 has 13 residues. The ends were cut back, 4 bases at V and 5 bases at J, with 12 bases in the middle. Here the CDR3 reads CASSTGAGDEQYF. The CDR3 DNA reads as TGTGCCAGTAGTACAGGGGCGGGGGACGAGCAGTACTTC.